These T cell receptor beta chains were read from a single sample in a study of human T cells and chemical hapten exposure. TCRdb reprocessed the 5' RACE reads via MiXCR and lists one record per CDR3 protein. The repertoire holds about 140,000 distinct CDR3 sequences, 3.5% to 5% seen once, with more than 1.2% in the top ten. The receptors shown here come from a female donor in good health. The CDR3 runs from the conserved cysteine through the conserved F or W.

V,J,CDR3
TRBV4-3,TRBJ1-2,CASSHHGAGYRDYTF
TRBV18,TRBJ2-7,CASSLGQGTPYEQYF
TRBV5-1,TRBJ2-2,CASSLGTGSSRNTGELFF
TRBV20-1,TRBJ2-7,CSARTSYEQYF
TRBV12-3/TRBV12-4,TRBJ1-2,CASSLKGQVPYGYTF
TRBV7-2,TRBJ2-1,CASSIPRGGNEQFF
TRBV10-3,TRBJ2-7,CAISERADEQYF
TRBV5-6,TRBJ2-1,CASSLAVGGKYNEQFF
TRBV27,TRBJ2-5,CASSLTSGGARRETQYF
TRBV5-6,TRBJ2-5,CASSWTVVQETQYF
TRBV5-1,TRBJ2-5,CASSLGTRVLGETQYF
TRBV4-1,TRBJ1-1,CASSQDRSSAVTAFF
TRBV5-1,TRBJ2-7,CASSTGQSSYEQYF
TRBV13,TRBJ1-1,CASSLEGGGPEAFF
TRBV7-6,TRBJ1-1,CASSPHPAAPNTEAFF
TRBV28,TRBJ2-7,CASSFPGLREQYF
TRBV12-3/TRBV12-4,TRBJ2-7,CASSLGPSYEQYF
TRBV12-3/TRBV12-4,TRBJ2-7,CASSPNRVDEQYF
TRBV12-3/TRBV12-4,TRBJ2-1,CASSLRQGAGFKGLEQFF
TRBV5-5,TRBJ1-5,CASSLRTTGHYSNQPQHF